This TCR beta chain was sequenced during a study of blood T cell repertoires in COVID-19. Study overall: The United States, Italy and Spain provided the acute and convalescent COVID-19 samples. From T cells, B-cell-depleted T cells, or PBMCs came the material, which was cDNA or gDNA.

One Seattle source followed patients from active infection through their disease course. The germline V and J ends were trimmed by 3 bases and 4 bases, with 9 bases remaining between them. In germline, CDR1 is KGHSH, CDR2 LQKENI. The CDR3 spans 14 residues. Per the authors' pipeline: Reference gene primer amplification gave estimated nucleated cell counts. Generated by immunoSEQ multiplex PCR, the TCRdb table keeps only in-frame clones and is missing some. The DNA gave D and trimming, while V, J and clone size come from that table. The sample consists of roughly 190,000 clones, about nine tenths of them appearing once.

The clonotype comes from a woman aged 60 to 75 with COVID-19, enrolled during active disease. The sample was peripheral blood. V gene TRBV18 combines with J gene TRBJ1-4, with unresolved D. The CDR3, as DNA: TGTGCCAGCTCACCCCTTCCAGATAATGAAAAACTGTTTTTT. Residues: CASSPLPDNEKLFF.